The clone carrying this T cell receptor beta chain appeared a single time. The antigen remains undetermined. The data are from a study of memory CD4+ T cells and cytomegalovirus serostatus. Looking at the study overall: This sample comes from healthy Belgian adults, 9 CMV seropositive, roughly 22 seronegative. Whole-study findings and limits: CMV serostatus prediction reached median AUC about 0.95, or 0.9 with US-trained model.

With 3 bases clipped from V and 7 bases from J, the junction kept 8 bases outside the gene matches. The CDR3 totals 16 residues. CDR1 is SGHDT, CDR2 YYEEEE, per germline. Single viable CD3+CD4+CD8-CD45RO+ cells were sorted as the memory CD4+ T cells. Total CD4+ T cells were enriched by CD4 positive selection. The assay was immunoSEQ multiplex PCR, and TCRdb's table has in-frame clones only and misses some. The sample includes some 73,000 clones, around 78% seen only once; the top ten take 2.5% to 3%. Sequenced sample: memory CD4+ T cells from blood. This TCR came from an adult in good health and CMV-seropositive. This chain uses TRBV5-6 with TRBJ2-2; 11 bases map to TRBD2. CDR3 DNA: TGTGCCAGCAGCTCAATAGCGGGAGGGCGTAACGGGGAGCTGTTTTTT. Its translation is CASSSIAGGRNGELFF.